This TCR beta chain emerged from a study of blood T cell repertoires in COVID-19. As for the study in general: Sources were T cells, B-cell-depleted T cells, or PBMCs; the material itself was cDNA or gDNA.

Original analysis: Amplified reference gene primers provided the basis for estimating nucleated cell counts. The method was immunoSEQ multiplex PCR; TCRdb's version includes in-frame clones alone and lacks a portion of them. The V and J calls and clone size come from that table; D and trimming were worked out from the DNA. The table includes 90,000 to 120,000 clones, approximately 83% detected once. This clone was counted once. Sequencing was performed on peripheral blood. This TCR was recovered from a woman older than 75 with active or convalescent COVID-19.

The CDR3 sequence is CASSSSQTAIDSGNTIYF. For the CDR3, the DNA is TGTGCCAGCAGCTCCAGCCAGACAGCGATTGACTCTGGAAACACCATATATTTT. The rearrangement uses TRBV7-9 and TRBJ1-3, with D maybe TRBD1 (5 bases). The germline V gene encodes CDR1 SEHNR and CDR2 FQNEAQ (reference sequence). The CDR3 extends over 18 amino acids. Trimming shortened V by 4 bases and J by 0 bases, and 19 bases separated the two germline ends.